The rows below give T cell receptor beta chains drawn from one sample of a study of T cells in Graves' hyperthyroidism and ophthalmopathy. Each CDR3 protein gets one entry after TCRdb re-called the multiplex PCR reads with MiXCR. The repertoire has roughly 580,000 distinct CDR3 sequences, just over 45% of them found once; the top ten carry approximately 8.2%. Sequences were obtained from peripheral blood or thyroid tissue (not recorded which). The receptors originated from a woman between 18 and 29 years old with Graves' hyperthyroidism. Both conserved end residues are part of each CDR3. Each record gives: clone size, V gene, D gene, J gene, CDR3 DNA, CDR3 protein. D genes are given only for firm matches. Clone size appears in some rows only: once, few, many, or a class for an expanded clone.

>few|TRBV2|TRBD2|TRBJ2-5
TGTGCCAGCAGTTACCGGACTAGCGGGAGATGGGAGACCCAGTACTTC
CASSYRTSGRWETQYF
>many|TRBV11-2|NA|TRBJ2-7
TGTGCCAGCAGGACAGGTTCCGAGCAGTACTTC
CASRTGSEQYF
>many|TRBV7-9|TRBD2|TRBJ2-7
TGTGCCAGCAGCTCACTAGCGGGAGGGTCCTACGAGCAGTACTTC
CASSSLAGGSYEQYF
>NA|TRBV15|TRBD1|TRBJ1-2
TGTGCCACCAGCAGAGGACAGGGCTCTGGCTACACCTTC
CATSRGQGSGYTF
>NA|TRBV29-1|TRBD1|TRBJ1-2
TGCAGCGTAAGACAGGGGGTGGACTATGGCTACACCTTC
CSVRQGVDYGYTF
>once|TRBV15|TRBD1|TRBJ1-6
TGTGCCACCAGCACCCCGGGACAGGGGGGTTCACCCCTCCACTTT
CATSTPGQGGSPLHF
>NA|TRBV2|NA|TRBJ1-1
TGTGCCTTAGACCCGGGGGCTGAAGCTTTCTTT
CALDPGAEAFF
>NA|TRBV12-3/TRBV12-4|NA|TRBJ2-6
TGTGCCATCAGTGACCGTGGACACAACTCTGGGGCCAACGTCCTGACTTTC
CAISDRGHNSGANVLTF
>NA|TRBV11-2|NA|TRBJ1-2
TGTGCCAGCAGCGAGGGGATAATCTATGGCTACACCTTC
CASSEGIIYGYTF
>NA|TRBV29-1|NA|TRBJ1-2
TGCAGCGTTGGGGAGGACTATGGCTACACCTTC
CSVGEDYGYTF
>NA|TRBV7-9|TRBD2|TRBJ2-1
TGTGCCAGCAGCCGGGGGGGCCATGAGCAGTTCTTC
CASSRGGHEQFF
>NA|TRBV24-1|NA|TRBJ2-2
TGTGCCACCAGTGATCAACACAGTGACACCGGGGAGCTGTTTTTT
CATSDQHSDTGELFF
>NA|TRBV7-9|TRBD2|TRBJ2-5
TGTGCCAGCAGCCACCTAAGACTAGCGGGTTACCAAGAGACCCAGTACTTC
CASSHLRLAGYQETQYF
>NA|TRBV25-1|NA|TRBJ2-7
TGTGCCAGCAGTGAATCAAAGGCTAACTATGGCTACGAGCAGTACTTC
CASSESKANYGYEQYF
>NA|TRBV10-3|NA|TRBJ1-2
TGTGCCATCAGGGCAGGGCCTGGGTATGGCTACACCTTC
CAIRAGPGYGYTF
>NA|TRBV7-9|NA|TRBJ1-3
TGTGCCAGCAGCTCGTTTAGGGCTGGAAACACCATATATTTT
CASSSFRAGNTIYF
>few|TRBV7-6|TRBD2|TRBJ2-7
TGTGCCAGCAGCTTAGGGTCGACTAGCGGGAGGTACGAGCAGTACTTC
CASSLGSTSGRYEQYF
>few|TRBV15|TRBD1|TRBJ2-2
TGTGCCACCAGCGCAAACAGGGGTAACACCGGGGAGCTGTTTTTT
CATSANRGNTGELFF
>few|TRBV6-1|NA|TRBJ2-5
TGTGCCAGCAGTGAAGGGGGCTGGGTGTACCAAGAGACCCAGTACTTC
CASSEGGWVYQETQYF
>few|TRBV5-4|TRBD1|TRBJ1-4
TGTGCCAGCAGCTTTCGACAGGGTGGTGAAAAACTGTTTTTT
CASSFRQGGEKLFF
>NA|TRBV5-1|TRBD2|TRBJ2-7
TGCGCCAGCAGCTTGGGTCCCTTGCGGGGGAGGGCGCCGGAGCAGTACTTC
CASSLGPLRGRAPEQYF
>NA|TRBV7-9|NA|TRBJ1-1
TGTGCCAGCAGCCAAGATGATCCAGGTGAAGCTTTCTTT
CASSQDDPGEAFF
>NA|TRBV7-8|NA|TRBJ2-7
TGTGCCAGCAGCCCCGGGACGGGAAGGTCCTACGAGCAGTACTTC
CASSPGTGRSYEQYF
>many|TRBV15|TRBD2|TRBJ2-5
TGTGCCACCAGCAGAGATATCGGGGGGGAGACCCAGTACTTC
CATSRDIGGETQYF
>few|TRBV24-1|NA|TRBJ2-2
TGTGCCACCAGTGATTTAACAGAGTCGAACACCGGGGAGCTGTTTTTT
CATSDLTESNTGELFF
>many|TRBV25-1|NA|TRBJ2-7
TGTGCCAGCAGCCTTAGGGGACCGGATGCCTACGAGCAGTACTTC
CASSLRGPDAYEQYF
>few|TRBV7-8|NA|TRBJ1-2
TGTGCCAGCAGCTTATTTACCCGAGGAGGATACACCTTC
CASSLFTRGGYTF
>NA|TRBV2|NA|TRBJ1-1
TGTGCCAGCAGGACAGAGGCTTTCGGCAGGGCTCGTACTGAAGCTTTCTTT
CASRTEAFGRARTEAFF
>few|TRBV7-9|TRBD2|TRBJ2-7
TGCGCCAGCAGCCAAGTGAGGGCGGGAGGGTTCATTGAGCAGTACTTC
CASSQVRAGGFIEQYF
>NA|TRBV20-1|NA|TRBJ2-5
TGCAGTGCGACAGGCCTGACAGTTATAGAGACCCAGTACTTC
CSATGLTVIETQYF
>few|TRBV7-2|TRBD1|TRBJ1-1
TGTGCCAGCATCCGGACAGGGAGCACTGAAGCTTTCTTT
CASIRTGSTEAFF
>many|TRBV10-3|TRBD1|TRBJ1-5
TGTGCCATCAGTGGCACAGACAGGGGACGAGGCAATCAGCCCCAGCATTTT
CAISGTDRGRGNQPQHF